The 32 T cell receptor beta chains below all came from one sample that was sequenced in a study of T-cell memory formation after mild COVID-19. TCRdb re-called the 5' RACE reads through MiXCR, storing one row per CDR3 protein. The table includes a few hundred thousand distinct CDR3 sequences, approximately 22% detected once. The sequenced material came from PBMCs or a T cell subset sorted from them (not recorded which). These receptors originate from a young man who had mild COVID-19 (a few samples of this study predate the infection). Cell type and time point are not known.

CDR3 region: CATEQRTGTNEKLFF. CDR3 DNA sequence: TGTGCCACTGAGCAAAGGACGGGGACTAATGAAAAACTGTTTTTT. The chain couples TRBV19 to TRBJ1-4; D remains ambiguous. Trimming cost V 10 bases and J 2 bases, with 17 bases left between them. CDR3 size: 15 residues. Germline V gene lookup returns CDR1 LNHDA and CDR2 SQIVND (reference sequence).

The genes are TRBV18 and TRBJ1-4, with no clear D. Deletions cut 2 bases from V and 4 bases from J, with 8 bases between. Germline CDR1 and CDR2: KGHSH and LQKENI. CDR3 length: 14 residues. CDR3 in amino acids: CASSPAGNNEKLFF. CDR3 DNA: TGTGCCAGCTCACCAGCCGGTAATAATGAAAAACTGTTTTTT.

This clonotype was picked up a small number of times. The chain carries TRBV4-1 and TRBJ2-1, with D possibly TRBD2 on 5 matching bases. The V gene's germline CDR1 is MGHRA and CDR2 YSYEKL. The CDR3 sequence is 13 residues long. With 11 bases removed from V and 2 bases from J, the gap between germline ends came to 13 bases. CDR3 in amino acids: CASGRLPYNEQFF. Here the CDR3 DNA reads TGCGCCTCGGGGAGACTCCCCTACAATGAGCAGTTCTTC.

The V and J genes are TRBV9 and TRBJ2-3; TRBD2 matches 11 bases. The CDR3 runs 15 residues. Germline loops: CDR1 SGDLS, CDR2 YYNGEE. Trimming at V came to 3 bases and at J to 4 bases, leaving 4 bases not matched to a gene. The CDR3 sequence is CASSDSGGAADTQYF. In nucleotides, the CDR3 is TGTGCCAGCAGCGATAGCGGGGGGGCTGCAGATACGCAGTATTTT.

This clonotype was observed a handful of times. The chain's CDR3 is CATSDPGTGVLNEQFF. The CDR3 DNA reads as TGTGCCACCAGTGATCCCGGGACAGGGGTTCTCAATGAGCAGTTCTTC. J is TRBJ2-1 and V is TRBV24-1; 10 nucleotides line up with TRBD1. Germline CDR1 KGHDR, CDR2 SFDVKD. The length of the CDR3 is 16 residues. Trimming removed 3 bases from V and 6 bases from J; junction bases left unmatched: 7.

This clonotype was observed a few times. The gene calls are TRBV4-3 and TRBJ2-7, with TRBD2 as a possible D gene (6 bases). This CDR3 region has 15 residues. Germline CDR1 is LGHNA and CDR2 is YSLEER. V was clipped by 1 base and J by 6 bases, with 16 bases between them. CDR3 nucleotides: TGCGCCAGCAGCCAAGCCTCCTCGGGCGGGGTCGAGCAGTACTTC. This codes for CASSQASSGGVEQYF.

The chain carries TRBV11-2 and TRBJ2-7, with a weak D call TRBD1 (6 bases). The V end lost 3 bases, the J end lost 5 bases, and 23 bases lay between the germline ends. There are 17 residues in the CDR3. Germline CDR1 SGHAT, CDR2 FQNNGV. The CDR3 bases are TGTGCCAGCAGCTTTATTTCCTGGGACACCACAGTCCACGAGCAGTACTTC. The encoded protein is CASSFISWDTTVHEQYF.

The table lists this clonotype with a few counts. V is TRBV7-2 and J is TRBJ2-7; the D is unclear. CDR1 and CDR2 from the germline V gene are SGHTA and FQGNSA. There are 14 residues in the CDR3. V gave up 3 bases and J gave up 9 bases, with 18 bases separating them. The CDR3 sequence is CASSFPLVGFGQYF. The CDR3 DNA sequence: TGTGCCAGCAGCTTCCCCTTGGTCGGGTTTGGGCAGTACTTC.

This clonotype came up a few times. This chain links TRBV11-2 with TRBJ1-2; the match to TRBD1 covers 7 bases. With 5 bases clipped from V and 4 bases from J, the junction kept 10 bases outside the gene matches. CDR3 length: 15 amino acids. Germline CDR1 SGHAT, CDR2 FQNNGV. CDR3: CASSPLTGNTYGYTF. CDR3 DNA sequence: TGTGCCAGCAGCCCGTTGACAGGGAATACCTATGGCTACACCTTC.

The chain recombines TRBV20-1 with TRBJ1-1; D unclear. Germline CDR1 and CDR2: DFQATT and SNEGSKA (reference sequence). CDR3 size: 14 residues. V lost 1 base to trimming and J lost 0 bases, with 9 bases between them. CDR3 in DNA: TGCAGTGCTAGAGTACCCGCCCTGAACACTGAAGCTTTCTTT. Its translation is CSARVPALNTEAFF.

The chain combines TRBV4-3 with TRBJ1-3; D is undetermined. The length of the CDR3 is 15 residues. The V gene lost 4 bases and the J gene lost 2 bases, with 12 bases spanning the gap. Germline loops: CDR1 LGHNA, CDR2 YSLEER. DNA of the CDR3: TGCGCCAGCAGCCGGCGATGGGCCCCTGGAAACACCATATATTTT. It encodes CASSRRWAPGNTIYF.

Only a few counts were recorded for this clonotype. For the CDR3, the DNA is TGTGCCAGCAGCGCCGGGACAGGGGATCTCTATGGCTACACCTTC. This translates into CASSAGTGDLYGYTF. The V and J genes are TRBV9 and TRBJ1-2; TRBD1 aligns across 10 bases. This CDR3 is built from 15 residues. CDR1 is SGDLS, CDR2 YYNGEE, per germline. Unmatched junction bases numbered 6, after V lost 3 bases and J lost 4 bases. The variable domain in full, completed from reference TRBV9 and TRBJ1-2, reads DSGVTQTPKHLITATGQRVTLRCSPRSGDLSVYWYQQSLDQGLQFLIQYYNGEERAKGNILERFSAQQFPDLHSELNLSSLELGDSALYFCASSAGTGDLYGYTFGSGTRLTVV.

The chain links TRBV5-1 to TRBJ2-3; D unresolved. CDR3 length: 14 residues. From germline, CDR1 is SGHRS and CDR2 YFSETQ. V was cut by 4 bases and J by 6 bases, with 15 bases left in between. CDR3 in amino acids: CASSARILVDTQYF. The CDR3 DNA reads as TGCGCCAGCAGCGCTCGAATCCTAGTGGATACGCAGTATTTT.

The J gene is TRBJ2-3, the V gene TRBV4-2, with 8 bases that match TRBD1. J lost 0 bases, V lost 5 bases, and 10 bases had no gene match. The CDR3 is 17 amino acids. Germline loops: CDR1 LGHNA, CDR2 YNFKEQ. DNA of the CDR3: TGTGCCAGCAGCTCATGGACAGGGCTTCCTAGCACAGATACGCAGTATTTT. This translates into CASSSWTGLPSTDTQYF.

The V call is TRBV5-1, the J call TRBJ2-3, with 9 bases aligning to TRBD2. This CDR3 has 14 amino acids. Trimming at V came to 4 bases and at J to 6 bases, leaving 6 bases not matched to a gene. Germline V gene sequence: CDR1 SGHRS, CDR2 YFSETQ. This CDR3 is CASSLAGFGDTQYF. CDR3 in DNA: TGCGCCAGCAGCCTAGCGGGGTTTGGCGATACGCAGTATTTT. Full variable domain (missing parts from reference TRBV5-1 and TRBJ2-3): KAGVTQTPRYLIKTRGQQVTLSCSPISGHRSVSWYQQTPGQGLQFLFEYFSETQRNKGNFPGRFSGRQFSNSRSEMNVSTLELGDSALYLCASSLAGFGDTQYFGPGTRLTVL.

The V call is TRBV5-1, the J call TRBJ2-3; D perhaps matches TRBD1 (6 bases). Germline CDR1 SGHRS, CDR2 YFSETQ. This CDR3 has 17 amino acids. The V end lost 4 bases, the J end lost 1 base, and 19 bases lay between the germline ends. The CDR3 loop reads CASSLGAALGGTDTQYF. DNA of the CDR3: TGCGCCAGCAGCCTGGGGGCAGCCCTGGGTGGCACAGATACGCAGTATTTT.

The sample holds a few counts of this clonotype. The J gene is TRBJ1-2, the V gene TRBV28; D is possibly TRBD1 (6 bases). The CDR3 covers 17 residues. Trimming removed 5 bases at V and 0 bases at J, with 19 bases between. Germline values: CDR1 MDHEN, CDR2 SYDVKM. Here the CDR3 reads CASSPPGGRESNYGYTF. The CDR3 bases are TGTGCCAGCAGTCCCCCGGGGGGCCGGGAATCTAACTATGGCTACACCTTC.

This sequence joins TRBV7-2 and TRBJ1-1, with a tentative D call TRBD1 (6 bases). The CDR3 totals 14 residues. The ends were cut back, 5 bases at V and 2 bases at J, with 12 bases in the middle. Germline lookup yields CDR1 SGHTA and CDR2 FQGNSA. As DNA, the CDR3 is TGTGCCAGCAGCGGAAAGGGGGGTAACACTGAAGCTTTCTTT. It codes for CASSGKGGNTEAFF.

The V and J genes are TRBV7-2 and TRBJ2-7; D is perhaps TRBD1 (6 bases). Germline V gene sequence: CDR1 SGHTA, CDR2 FQGNSA. V gave up 4 bases and J gave up 0 bases, with 7 bases separating them. The CDR3 is 13 residues long. CDR3 nucleotides: TGTGCCAGCAGCTCAGGGGACTCCTACGAGCAGTACTTC. Translation gives CASSSGDSYEQYF.

This clonotype appeared a few times. The chain couples TRBV5-5 to TRBJ2-1; 10 bases are shared with TRBD1. This CDR3 region has 15 residues. Germline values: CDR1 SGHKS, CDR2 YYEKEE (reference sequence). V trimming: 5 bases; J trimming: 6 bases; junction bases outside the gene matches: 8. In nucleotides, the CDR3 is TGTGCCAGCAGGACACGACAGGGGGCGGTCAATGAGCAGTTCTTC. Amino acids: CASRTRQGAVNEQFF.

Note on this clonotype: Germline is not matched at one junction end, which may reflect a read error. The V and J genes are TRBV7-9 and TRBJ2-5; no firm D call. Germline V gene data show CDR1 as SEHNR and CDR2 as FQNEAQ (reference sequence). The CDR3 sequence is 15 residues long. The CDR3 nucleotides are TGTGCCAGCAGCCTCGGACGGATGGGCCAGGAGACACAGTACTTC. The encoded protein is CASSLGRMGQETQYF.

This clonotype was counted a few times. This sequence joins TRBV23-1 and TRBJ1-3, with no clear D. TRBV23-1 carries the ORF label, with uncertain function. V lost 2 bases, J lost 0 bases, and 11 bases lay in between. The CDR3 runs to 16 residues. DNA of the CDR3: TGCGCCAGCAGTCAACGTGGACGGCACTCTGGAAACACCATATATTTT. This sequence encodes CASSQRGRHSGNTIYF.

The V and J genes are TRBV15 and TRBJ2-7; D gene uncertain. Germline V gene data show CDR1 as LNHNV and CDR2 as YYDKDF (reference sequence). V was shortened by 1 base and J by 3 bases, with 13 bases between the two germline ends. This CDR3 is built from 15 residues. This CDR3 reads CATSRAGARIYEQYF. CDR3 in DNA: TGTGCCACCAGCAGAGCTGGCGCCAGAATCTACGAGCAGTACTTC.

This clonotype occurred a few times. The V and J genes are TRBV9 and TRBJ1-1; 7 bases agree with TRBD1. V was pared by 2 bases and J by 6 bases, with 4 bases of the junction left unmatched. The CDR3 loop spans 13 amino acids. From germline, CDR1 is SGDLS and CDR2 YYNGEE. CDR3 nucleotides: TGTGCCAGCAGCGTGACAGGGAGATCTGAAGCTTTCTTT. This encodes CASSVTGRSEAFF.

Ten or more counts support this clonotype. The V gene is TRBV27, the J gene TRBJ2-1; D gene uncertain. In germline, CDR1 is MNHEY, CDR2 SMNVEV (reference sequence). The length of the CDR3 is 12 residues. Between the trimmed V and J ends, which lost 8 bases and 5 bases, there was a span of 10 bases. The CDR3 DNA is TGTGCCAGCCTGGCGCCCAACAATGAGCAGTTCTTC. This sequence encodes CASLAPNNEQFF.

CDR3 sequence reads: CASSLAGGHRYGYTF. The CDR3 DNA reads TGTGCCAGCAGCTTAGCGGGGGGGCATCGCTATGGCTACACCTTC. The J gene is TRBJ1-2, the V gene TRBV7-9; a weak D match, TRBD1 (6 bases). Trimming cost V 0 bases and J 4 bases, with 12 bases left between them. CDR1 is SEHNR, CDR2 FQNEAQ, per germline (reference sequence). The CDR3 has 15 residues.

The rearrangement joins TRBV6-2 or TRBV6-3 to TRBJ1-5; TRBD1 aligns across 7 bases. V shed 6 bases, J shed 5 bases, and the junction held 7 bases outside the gene matches. The CDR3 is made up of 14 amino acids. CDR1 is MNHEY and CDR2 is SVGEGT in the germline V gene. CDR3 in DNA: TGTGCCAGCAGCAACAGGGGCGGGGATCAGCCCCAGCATTTT. Protein product: CASSNRGGDQPQHF.

This clonotype was recorded only once. The CDR3 bases are TGTGCCAGCAATATTCACCCGAGGAGTGAAGCTTTCTTT. It translates to CASNIHPRSEAFF. The chain has TRBV6-5 and TRBJ1-1; D is ambiguous. The V end was cut by 7 bases, the J end by 7 bases, with 16 bases between. The germline gives CDR1 MNHEY, CDR2 SVGAGI. This CDR3 region has 13 residues.

This clonotype was counted at least ten times. This rearrangement joins TRBV29-1 to TRBJ1-1; tentatively, D is TRBD1 (5 bases). Germline V lookup: CDR1 SQVTM, CDR2 ANQGSEA. Trimming left V 6 bases short and J 0 bases short, with 17 bases between. The CDR3 is 15 amino acids. The CDR3 spells CSVGTGWGMNTEAFF. The DNA for the CDR3 is TGCAGCGTAGGAACAGGTTGGGGCATGAACACTGAAGCTTTCTTT.

V gene TRBV4-2 combines with J gene TRBJ2-5, with TRBD2 matching over 8 bases. The CDR3 length is 16 residues. V was pared by 2 bases and J by 5 bases, with 10 bases of the junction left unmatched. CDR1 and CDR2 from the germline V gene are LGHNA and YNFKEQ. The CDR3 protein is CASSQPSGGRRETQYF. CDR3 nucleotide sequence: TGTGCCAGCAGCCAACCCTCGGGGGGGCGAAGGGAGACCCAGTACTTC.

This clonotype was found many times. This chain links TRBV5-1 with TRBJ2-6; no definite D call. Per germline, CDR1 SGHRS and CDR2 YFSETQ. The CDR3 sequence is 14 residues long. The ends were cut back, 0 bases at V and 3 bases at J, with 4 bases in the middle. CDR3 sequence reads: CASSLAGGANVLTF. The CDR3 DNA follows: TGCGCCAGCAGCTTGGCCGGTGGGGCCAACGTCCTGACTTTC.

The table lists this clonotype with a few counts. The V call is TRBV5-1, the J call TRBJ2-5, with D tentatively TRBD2 (5 bases). The CDR3 is made up of 14 amino acids. V was cut by 2 bases and J by 5 bases, with 13 bases left in between. Germline V gene lookup returns CDR1 SGHRS and CDR2 YFSETQ. CDR3 sequence (DNA): TGCGCCAGCAGCTTCACGGGGTCTGGGGAGACCCAGTACTTC. Its protein is CASSFTGSGETQYF. Supplemented by reference TRBV5-1 and TRBJ2-5, the full variable domain reads KAGVTQTPRYLIKTRGQQVTLSCSPISGHRSVSWYQQTPGQGLQFLFEYFSETQRNKGNFPGRFSGRQFSNSRSEMNVSTLELGDSALYLCASSFTGSGETQYFGPGTRLLVL.